Below are 12 T cell receptor beta chains sequenced from a single sample in a study of shared clonotypes between healthy human individuals. Produced via immunoSEQ multiplex PCR; TCRdb's table is partial and in-frame only. The table includes some 1,600,000 clones, 95% to 99% detected once. The sequenced material came from naive CD4+ T cells sorted from blood. Subset defined: CD45RA+ positively selected. The receptor set was obtained from a man in his thirties or forties in good health.

This sequence joins TRBV7-9 and TRBJ2-7, with 8 bases matching TRBD2. Trimming at V came to 4 bases and at J to 6 bases, leaving 8 bases not matched to a gene. Germline V gene lookup returns CDR1 SEHNR and CDR2 FQNEAQ (reference sequence). The CDR3 has 14 residues. DNA for the CDR3: TGTGCCAGCAGCTCCGGGGGGGGTTATAGCGAGCAGTACTTC. Translating it yields CASSSGGGYSEQYF.

The rearrangement uses TRBV30 and TRBJ2-7, with TRBD1 matching over 8 bases. Trimming cost V 8 bases and J 0 bases; bases outside gene matches: 9. The CDR3 consists of 14 residues. CDR1 and CDR2 (germline): GTSNPN, SVGIG (reference sequence). The CDR3 nucleotides read TGTGCCGGGTATCGACAGGGGAGCTCCTACGAGCAGTACTTC. It translates to CAGYRQGSSYEQYF.

The chain employs TRBV5-1 and TRBJ2-7; D unresolved. The CDR3 loop spans 16 amino acids. From germline, CDR1 is SGHRS and CDR2 YFSETQ. Deletions cut 0 bases from V and 3 bases from J, with 16 bases between. CDR3: CASSLVPPPGFYEQYF. The CDR3 nucleotides are TGCGCCAGCAGCTTGGTACCCCCCCCGGGTTTCTACGAGCAGTACTTC.

This rearrangement joins TRBV2 to TRBJ2-7; D gene uncertain. With 7 bases removed from V and 0 bases from J, the gap between germline ends came to 13 bases. Germline assignment: CDR1 SNHLY and CDR2 FYNNEI. This CDR3 contains 14 residues. The CDR3: CASKKTDSSYEQYF. The CDR3 region has the DNA TGTGCCAGCAAAAAGACCGATAGCTCCTACGAGCAGTACTTC.

The chain is built from TRBV4-1 and TRBJ2-6; D tentatively reads TRBD1 or TRBD2 (5 bases each). Germline loops: CDR1 MGHRA, CDR2 YSYEKL. The CDR3 is 16 amino acids. Trimming took off 0 bases at V and 4 bases at J, with 10 bases between the two ends. Here the CDR3 DNA reads TGCGCCAGCAGCCAAGATTGGGGGAACGGGGCCAACGTCCTGACTTTC. Translated, it gives CASSQDWGNGANVLTF.

This chain links TRBV10-3 with TRBJ1-5; unclear D gene. Germline V gene lookup returns CDR1 ENHRY and CDR2 SYGVKD. V lost 2 bases and J lost 7, with 12 bases in between. The CDR3 covers 14 residues. This CDR3 is CAISEDRGSQPQHF. The CDR3 bases are TGTGCCATCAGTGAGGATCGGGGATCACAGCCCCAGCATTTT.

CDR3 sequence: CASTIPGQGSGEQYF. CDR3 DNA: TGTGCCAGCACCATTCCGGGACAGGGATCGGGGGAGCAGTACTTC. This rearrangement joins TRBV28 to TRBJ2-7; 9 nucleotides agree with TRBD1. Germline CDR1 and CDR2: MDHEN and SYDVKM. Trimming at V came to 7 bases and at J to 7 bases, leaving 14 bases not matched to a gene. The CDR3 has 15 residues.

The chain recombines TRBV13 with TRBJ1-1; D is ambiguous. Germline V lookup: CDR1 PRHDT, CDR2 FYEKMQ (reference sequence). V shed 2 bases and J shed 1 base, with 20 bases lying between them. This CDR3 contains 18 residues. Written as DNA, the CDR3 is TGTGCCAGCAGCTTAAATCGATTGAGACCCGGAGGGAACACTGAAGCTTTCTTT. Protein sequence: CASSLNRLRPGGNTEAFF.

The chain combines TRBV18 with TRBJ2-2, with TRBD2 identical over 8 bases. CDR1 and CDR2 from the germline V gene are KGHSH and LQKENI. V gave up 3 bases and J gave up 6 bases; unmatched junction bases: 9. This CDR3 has 16 residues. The CDR3 nucleotides read TGTGCCAGCTCACCCGTAGCGGGACCAGTCTCCGGGGAGCTGTTTTTT. Translating gives CASSPVAGPVSGELFF.

The chain's CDR3 is CASSIEMGSYEQYF. The CDR3 DNA reads as TGTGCCAGTAGTATCGAGATGGGCTCCTACGAGCAGTACTTC. V and J are TRBV19 and TRBJ2-7, with no clear D. Germline V lookup: CDR1 LNHDA, CDR2 SQIVND (reference sequence). V was shortened by 3 bases and J by 0 bases, with 9 bases between the two germline ends. The length of the CDR3 is 14 residues.

The chain is built from TRBV7-3 and TRBJ2-7; D is perhaps TRBD2 (6 bases). The germline V gene has CDR1 SGHTA and CDR2 FQGTGA. Trimming cost V 5 bases and J 3 bases, with 11 bases left between them. The CDR3 has 13 amino acids. The chain's CDR3 is CASSPDSGYEQYF. CDR3 nucleotides: TGTGCCAGCAGCCCAGATAGCGGCTACGAGCAGTACTTC.

The chain has TRBV6-4 and TRBJ2-3, with D possibly TRBD2 on 5 matching bases. From germline, CDR1 is MRHNA and CDR2 SNTAGT. The CDR3 is made up of 16 amino acids. V lost 7 bases to trimming and J lost 5 bases, with 22 bases between them. The DNA of the CDR3 is TGTGCCAGCACGGCCAAACCCGGGAACCCCCAAGATACGCAGTATTTT. This codes for CASTAKPGNPQDTQYF.